Below are 29 T cell receptor beta chains sequenced from a single sample in a study of shared clonotypes between healthy human individuals. Using immunoSEQ multiplex PCR, the repertoire was profiled, and TCRdb retains in-frame clones only, with some absent. The table has around 2,100,000 clones, around 96% seen once; the top ten hold 1% to 1.5%. Positive CCR7 selection of CD45RO-negative cells yielded the naive CD8 cells, and terminally differentiated effector memory CD45RA+ cells were excluded. The sequencing sample was made of naive CD8+ T cells sorted from blood. Receptor source: a young man in good health.

This chain links TRBV9 with TRBJ1-2; 11 positions match TRBD1. Germline V gene lookup returns CDR1 SGDLS and CDR2 YYNGEE. J was trimmed by 7 bases and V by 6 bases; bases with no gene match: 2. The CDR3 is made up of 12 amino acids. CDR3 bases: TGTGCCAGCATCGGGACAGGGGGTGGCTACACCTTC. Translating it yields CASIGTGGGYTF.

This rearrangement joins TRBV2 to TRBJ2-7, with a possible D match to TRBD2 (6 bases). This CDR3 is 14 amino acids long. V was pared by 0 bases and J by 4 bases, with 10 bases between. Germline assignment: CDR1 SNHLY and CDR2 FYNNEI. CDR3 nucleotides: TGTGCCAGCAGTGAAGCGTCGGGAGATTACGAGCAGTACTTC. Amino acid sequence: CASSEASGDYEQYF.

This chain uses TRBV6-5 with TRBJ2-7, with 8 bases that match TRBD2. V gave up 4 bases and J gave up 2 bases; unmatched junction bases: 4. The CDR3 totals 14 residues. Germline V lookup: CDR1 MNHEY, CDR2 SVGAGI. Written as DNA, the CDR3 is TGTGCCAGCAGTTCCGTAGCGGGGCCCTACGAGCAGTACTTC. Translated, it gives CASSSVAGPYEQYF.

V usage is TRBV11-2 and J usage is TRBJ1-2; 7 bases are shared with TRBD1. Trimming removed 5 bases from V and 5 bases from J; junction bases left unmatched: 11. The CDR3 is made up of 15 amino acids. The germline V gene has CDR1 SGHAT and CDR2 FQNNGV. This CDR3 reads CASSDGQADYYGYTF. CDR3 sequence (DNA): TGTGCCAGCAGCGACGGACAGGCGGATTATTATGGCTACACCTTC.

The V and J genes are TRBV4-3 and TRBJ2-1, with 7 bases matching TRBD2. With V trimmed by 2 bases and J by 5 bases, 3 bases remained unmatched. The CDR3 loop spans 14 amino acids. Germline V gene lookup returns CDR1 LGHNA and CDR2 YSLEER. As DNA, the CDR3 is TGCGCCAGCAGCCAACGGGACTATAACAATGAGCAGTTCTTC. Its protein is CASSQRDYNNEQFF.

Notes on this clone: A read error may account for a junction end that differs from germline. V is TRBV20-1 and J is TRBJ1-2; the D gene is possibly TRBD1 (5 bases). The CDR3 is 8 residues long. Germline-derived CDR1 and CDR2 are DFQATT and SNEGSKA (reference sequence). The CDR3 spells CSAMTDFF. DNA for the CDR3: TGCAGTGCTATGACAGATTTCTTC.

This clone was observed a single time. The chain is built from TRBV5-1 and TRBJ2-3, with 11 bases lining up with TRBD2. Germline CDR1 reads SGHRS; CDR2 reads YFSETQ. The CDR3 runs to 18 residues. V trimming: 4 bases; J trimming: 3 bases; junction bases outside the gene matches: 13. The DNA for the CDR3 is TGCGCCAGCAGCACCCCGGCTAGCGGGGGGTTTGTGACAGATACGCAGTATTTT. Its protein is CASSTPASGGFVTDTQYF.

The V call is TRBV6-5, the J call TRBJ2-7; 7 positions match TRBD1. Germline CDR1 is MNHEY and CDR2 is SVGAGI. Trimming removed 6 bases from V and 1 base from J; junction bases left unmatched: 9. The CDR3 length is 15 residues. The CDR3 reads CASSSSGTASYEQYF. In nucleotides, the CDR3 is TGTGCCAGCAGCTCCTCCGGGACAGCTTCCTACGAGCAGTACTTC.

The rearrangement uses TRBV7-2 and TRBJ2-2, with 11 bases aligning to TRBD2. This CDR3 is 16 amino acids long. Germline assignment: CDR1 SGHTA and CDR2 FQGNSA. V shed 1 base and J 6 bases; nucleotides not matched to a gene: 4. The CDR3 sequence: CASSLEQLAGAGELFF. In DNA form, the CDR3 reads TGTGCCAGCAGCTTAGAACAACTAGCGGGGGCCGGGGAGCTGTTTTTT.

The chain is built from TRBV27 and TRBJ2-3; D tentatively fits TRBD1 or TRBD2 (5 bases each). Per the germline V gene, CDR1 is MNHEY and CDR2 is SMNVEV (reference sequence). The CDR3 length is 16 residues. The V end was cut by 4 bases, the J end by 6 bases, with 20 bases between. CDR3 in amino acids: CASSSPWGSGHDTQYF. CDR3 nucleotide sequence: TGTGCCAGCAGTTCCCCCTGGGGGAGCGGCCATGATACGCAGTATTTT.

The chain has TRBV29-1 and TRBJ2-1, with D maybe TRBD2 (6 bases). CDR1 and CDR2 from the germline V gene are SQVTM and ANQGSEA. The CDR3 runs to 13 residues. Trimming pared 6 bases from V and 0 bases from J, leaving 9 bases between. The CDR3 DNA sequence: TGCAGCGTGATGACTAGCTCCTACAATGAGCAGTTCTTC. Protein: CSVMTSSYNEQFF.

The chain uses TRBV2 and TRBJ1-3, with 8 nucleotides matching TRBD1. CDR3 length: 14 amino acids. The germline V gene has CDR1 SNHLY and CDR2 FYNNEI. The ends lost 7 bases at V and 5 bases at J; junction bases unmatched: 7. The CDR3 bases are TGTGCCAGCAATACCGGACAGGGTCGAAACACCATATATTTT. Translating gives CASNTGQGRNTIYF.

The chain combines TRBV7-8 with TRBJ2-5, with a possible D match to TRBD1 (6 bases). V was trimmed by 6 bases and J by 5 bases, leaving 10 bases between them. The germline V gene encodes CDR1 SGHVS and CDR2 FQNEAQ. The CDR3 is 12 amino acids. CDR3 DNA sequence: TGTGCCAGCAGTTATGACAGGGAGACCCAGTACTTC. The encoded protein is CASSYDRETQYF.

The chain recombines TRBV5-6 with TRBJ1-1; weak D call: TRBD1 (5 bases). The CDR3 covers 12 residues. Germline-derived CDR1 and CDR2 are SGHDT and YYEEEE. The germline V and J ends were trimmed by 9 bases and 1 base, with 10 bases remaining between them. The CDR3 is CATRVRNTEAFF. CDR3 sequence (DNA): TGTGCCACCAGGGTGAGGAACACTGAAGCTTTCTTT.

V and J are TRBV27 and TRBJ2-7, with D maybe TRBD1 (5 bases). CDR3 size: 15 residues. Germline-derived CDR1 and CDR2 are MNHEY and SMNVEV (reference sequence). Trimming stripped 5 bases from V and 2 bases from J, with 16 bases between. CDR3 DNA sequence: TGTGCCAGCAGTGTAAGTGCAGGGCTCCCCTACGAGCAGTACTTC. It codes for CASSVSAGLPYEQYF.

The chain employs TRBV5-1 and TRBJ1-4, with D hard to call. The CDR3 length is 12 residues. Trimming shortened V by 5 bases and J by 5 bases, and 7 bases separated the two germline ends. The germline V gene has CDR1 SGHRS and CDR2 YFSETQ. DNA of the CDR3: TGCGCCAGCAGTTCCCCGAATGAAAAACTGTTTTTT. Amino acid sequence: CASSSPNEKLFF.

The gene calls are TRBV5-6 and TRBJ1-2; no clear D gene. The CDR3 runs to 14 residues. Germline V gives CDR1 SGHDT, CDR2 YYEEEE. With 4 bases removed from V and 0 bases from J, the gap between germline ends came to 10 bases. This chain's CDR3 is CASSQQSANYGYTF. In DNA form, the CDR3 reads TGTGCCAGCAGCCAACAGTCGGCTAACTATGGCTACACCTTC.

The genes are TRBV10-3 and TRBJ2-3, with TRBD2 identical over 13 bases. CDR1 and CDR2 (germline): ENHRY, SYGVKD. CDR3 length: 16 residues. After removal of 7 bases from V and 0 bases from J, the junction contained 4 bases not matched to a gene. CDR3 residues: CAINQLAGGSTDTQYF. CDR3 sequence (DNA): TGTGCCATCAACCAACTAGCGGGAGGGAGCACAGATACGCAGTATTTT.

The CDR3 region is CASSWGVGGPDTQYF. The CDR3 DNA is TGTGCCAGCAGCTGGGGGGTAGGGGGCCCAGATACGCAGTATTTT. This chain links TRBV5-8 with TRBJ2-3, with D possibly being TRBD1 (7 bases). The CDR3 is 15 amino acids. Trimming shortened V by 3 bases and J by 4 bases, and 15 bases separated the two germline ends. CDR1 is SGHTS and CDR2 is YDEGEE in the germline V gene.

This sequence joins TRBV6-5 and TRBJ2-7; D perhaps matches TRBD1 (6 bases). This CDR3 comprises 13 residues. Germline CDR1 is MNHEY and CDR2 is SVGAGI. V shed 7 bases and J shed 0 bases, with 10 bases lying between them. CDR3: CASNTGNSYEQYF. CDR3 nucleotides: TGTGCCAGCAATACAGGGAACTCCTACGAGCAGTACTTC.

V and J are TRBV7-9 and TRBJ1-2; the match to TRBD1 covers 10 bases. The CDR3 has 15 residues. Trimming at V came to 5 bases and at J to 8 bases, leaving 11 bases not matched to a gene. Germline V lookup: CDR1 SEHNR, CDR2 FQNEAQ (reference sequence). CDR3 nucleotide sequence: TGTGCCAGCAGCAGACCCGGGACAGGGGACGCAGGCTACACCTTC. Residues: CASSRPGTGDAGYTF.

Remarks on this clone: Additional DNA sequences in this sample encode the identical CDR3. J is TRBJ2-7 and V is TRBV6-5; D might be TRBD2 (6 bases). The CDR3 runs 12 residues. Trimming left V 5 bases short and J 1 base short, with 6 bases between. Germline V gene sequence: CDR1 MNHEY, CDR2 SVGAGI. The CDR3 protein is CASSSGSYEQYF. The DNA of the CDR3 is TGTGCCAGCAGTAGCGGGTCCTACGAGCAGTACTTC.

The genes are TRBV5-1 and TRBJ2-7, with 7 positions matching TRBD1. The CDR3 totals 14 residues. The germline CDR1 and CDR2 sequences are SGHRS and YFSETQ. J gave up 9 bases and V 0 bases, and 9 bases lay outside the gene matches. The CDR3 region has the DNA TGCGCCAGCAGCTTGGGAGGGGGCCCCACTGGGCAGTACTTC. Protein sequence: CASSLGGGPTGQYF.

CDR3 amino acids: CASSWRTGTGNSGNTIYF. CDR3 coding DNA: TGTGCCAGCAGCTGGAGGACAGGGACTGGCAACTCTGGAAACACCATATATTTT. The genes are TRBV13 and TRBJ1-3, with 8 nucleotides matching TRBD1. J lost 0 bases, V lost 4 bases, and 11 bases had no gene match. Germline V gene lookup returns CDR1 PRHDT and CDR2 FYEKMQ (reference sequence). The CDR3 is 18 amino acids.

CDR3 residues: CASSQDNPVGQGDGYTF. DNA of the CDR3: TGCGCCAGCAGCCAAGATAACCCGGTTGGACAGGGCGATGGCTACACCTTC. The rearrangement uses TRBV4-1 and TRBJ1-2; 8 nucleotides agree with TRBD1. The V and J ends lost 0 bases and 6 bases, in that order; junction bases with no gene match: 12. CDR3 length: 17 residues. Germline V CDR1 and CDR2: MGHRA, YSYEKL.

J is TRBJ1-1 and V is TRBV10-3; D is possibly TRBD1 (5 bases). V lost 2 bases, J lost 0 bases, and 10 bases lay in between. CDR3 length: 15 residues. CDR1 and CDR2 (germline): ENHRY, SYGVKD. The CDR3 spells CAISEGNRMNTEAFF. DNA of the CDR3: TGTGCCATCAGTGAGGGAAACAGGATGAACACTGAAGCTTTCTTT.

This rearrangement joins TRBV27 to TRBJ2-7, with D maybe TRBD1 (6 bases). Trimming shortened V by 0 bases and J by 6 bases, and 9 bases separated the two germline ends. Germline V gives CDR1 MNHEY, CDR2 SMNVEV (reference sequence). The length of the CDR3 is 13 residues. The CDR3: CASSLSGALEQYF. The CDR3 coding sequence is TGTGCCAGCAGTTTATCGGGGGCTCTCGAGCAGTACTTC.

This chain links TRBV19 with TRBJ1-5, with unresolved D. The CDR3 runs 14 residues. The ends were cut back, 5 bases at V and 2 bases at J, with 10 bases in the middle. Germline assignment: CDR1 LNHDA and CDR2 SQIVND (reference sequence). The CDR3 DNA is TGTGCCAGTAGTGTCTGGAAGGGCAATCAGCCCCAGCATTTT. As protein: CASSVWKGNQPQHF.

This chain joins TRBV4-1 and TRBJ1-4; unclear D gene. Deletions cut 5 bases from V and 1 base from J, with 14 bases between. The CDR3 spans 16 residues. From germline, CDR1 is MGHRA and CDR2 YSYEKL. In DNA, the CDR3 is TGCGCCAGCAGCTCTGAGGCAAGGAGAACTAATGAAAAACTGTTTTTT. It translates to CASSSEARRTNEKLFF.